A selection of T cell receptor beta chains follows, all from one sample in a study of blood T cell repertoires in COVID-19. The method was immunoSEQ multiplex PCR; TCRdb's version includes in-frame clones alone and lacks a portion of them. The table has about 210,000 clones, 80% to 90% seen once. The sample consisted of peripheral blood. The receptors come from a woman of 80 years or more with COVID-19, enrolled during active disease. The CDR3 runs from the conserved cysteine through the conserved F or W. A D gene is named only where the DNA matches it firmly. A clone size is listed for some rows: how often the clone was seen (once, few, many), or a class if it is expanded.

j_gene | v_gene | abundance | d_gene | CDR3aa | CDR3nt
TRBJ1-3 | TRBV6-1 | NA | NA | CASSEDRASGNTIYF | TGTGCCAGCAGTGAGGACAGAGCCTCTGGAAACACCATATATTTT
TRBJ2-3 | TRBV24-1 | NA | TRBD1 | CATSDRFRETGYTDTQYF | TGTGCCACCAGTGATCGGTTCCGTGAGACAGGGTACACAGATACGCAGTATTTT
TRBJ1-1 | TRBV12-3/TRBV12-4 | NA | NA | CASSLDEYTEAFF | TGTGCCAGCAGTTTAGATGAGTACACTGAAGCTTTCTTT
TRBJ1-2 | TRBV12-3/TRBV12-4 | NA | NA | CASSPSNYGYTF | TGTGCCAGCAGTCCCAGTAACTATGGCTACACCTTC
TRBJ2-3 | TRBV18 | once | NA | CASTREVLAATDTQYF | TGTGCCAGCACCAGGGAGGTTTTAGCAGCCACAGATACGCAGTATTTT
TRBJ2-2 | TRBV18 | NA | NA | CASSPWVQGTGELFF | TGTGCCAGCTCACCATGGGTCCAGGGGACCGGGGAGCTGTTTTTT
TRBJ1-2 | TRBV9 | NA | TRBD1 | CASSVGAGDRDHYGYTF | TGTGCCAGCAGCGTAGGGGCAGGGGACAGGGACCACTATGGCTACACCTTC
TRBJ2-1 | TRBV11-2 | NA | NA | CASSFPGGNEQFF | TGTGCCAGCAGCTTCCCGGGTGGGAATGAGCAGTTCTTC
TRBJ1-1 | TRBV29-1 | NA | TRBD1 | CSVERTGNTEAFF | TGCAGCGTTGAGAGGACAGGGAACACTGAAGCTTTCTTT
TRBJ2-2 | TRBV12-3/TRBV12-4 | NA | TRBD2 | CASSFRGAGELFF | TGTGCCAGCAGTTTCCGGGGGGCCGGGGAGCTGTTTTTT
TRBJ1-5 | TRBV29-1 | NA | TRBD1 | CSVGTGGTQPQHF | TGCAGCGTAGGGACAGGGGGCACTCAGCCCCAGCATTTT
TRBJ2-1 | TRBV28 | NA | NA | CASSPRGGLNNEQFF | TGTGCCAGCAGTCCCCGCGGGGGCCTGAACAATGAGCAGTTCTTC
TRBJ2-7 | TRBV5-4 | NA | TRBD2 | CASSPGLAGGIRYEQYF | TGTGCCAGCAGCCCCGGACTAGCGGGGGGTATTCGGTACGAGCAGTACTTC
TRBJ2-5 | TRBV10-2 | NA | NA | CASSGRLSQETQYF | TGCGCCAGCAGTGGACGACTCAGCCAAGAGACCCAGTACTTC
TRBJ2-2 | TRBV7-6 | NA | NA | CASSLQPGGELFF | TGTGCCAGCAGCCTCCAGCCGGGCGGGGAGCTGTTTTTT
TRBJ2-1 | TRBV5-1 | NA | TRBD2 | CASSLKASGDEQFF | TGCGCCAGCAGCTTGAAGGCTAGCGGTGACGAGCAGTTCTTC
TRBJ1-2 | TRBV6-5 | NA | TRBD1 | CASRRTGGGGGYTF | TGTGCCAGCAGACGAACAGGGGGCGGTGGTGGCTACACCTTC
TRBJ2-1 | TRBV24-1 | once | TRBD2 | CATSDLRASGANEQFF | TGTGCCACCAGTGATTTAAGGGCTAGCGGGGCAAATGAGCAGTTCTTC
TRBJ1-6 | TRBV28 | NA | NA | CASINSGSYNSPLHF | TGTGCCAGCATCAATTCGGGCTCCTATAATTCACCCCTCCACTTT
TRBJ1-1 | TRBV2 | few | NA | CASSEDAGVRTEAFF | TGTGCCAGCAGTGAAGATGCAGGGGTGAGGACTGAAGCTTTCTTT
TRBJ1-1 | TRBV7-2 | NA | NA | CASSSVERGSLAGTEAFF | TGTGCCAGCAGCTCAGTAGAACGGGGTTCTCTGGCGGGAACTGAAGCTTTCTTT
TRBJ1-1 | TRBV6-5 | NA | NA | CASSRPGLGTEAFF | TGTGCCAGCAGCCGCCCAGGGTTGGGCACTGAAGCTTTCTTT
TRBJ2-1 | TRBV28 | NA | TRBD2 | CASSLFRGGAISSYNEQFF | TGTGCCAGCAGTTTATTCCGCGGGGGGGCCATTAGCTCCTACAATGAGCAGTTCTTC
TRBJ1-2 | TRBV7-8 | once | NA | CASSPTSGEGGYGYTF | TGTGCCAGCAGCCCCACGAGTGGGGAGGGGGGCTATGGCTACACCTTC
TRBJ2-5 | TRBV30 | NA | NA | CAQAGGWQETQYF | TGTGCCCAAGCAGGGGGGTGGCAAGAGACCCAGTACTTC
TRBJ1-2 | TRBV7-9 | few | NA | CASSSPPTGDYGYTF | TGTGCCAGCAGCTCGCCACCTACTGGAGACTATGGCTACACCTTC
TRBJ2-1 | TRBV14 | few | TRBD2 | CASSRYSGAYNEQFF | TGTGCCAGCAGCCGCTATAGCGGGGCGTACAATGAGCAGTTCTTC
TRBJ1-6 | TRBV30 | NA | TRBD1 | CAWSGQGNSPLHF | TGTGCCTGGAGTGGACAGGGGAATTCACCCCTCCACTTT
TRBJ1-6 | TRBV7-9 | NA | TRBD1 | CASSSGQGNNSPLHF | TGTGCCAGCAGCTCCGGACAGGGCAATAATTCACCCCTCCACTTT
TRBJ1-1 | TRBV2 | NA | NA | CASGLGSVTEAFF | TGTGCCAGCGGGCTGGGGAGTGTCACTGAAGCTTTCTTT
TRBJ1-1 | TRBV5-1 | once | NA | CASSLRENTEAFF | TGCGCCAGCAGCTTGAGAGAGAACACTGAAGCTTTCTTT
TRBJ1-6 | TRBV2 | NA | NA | CASSEGWQGNAPLHF | TGTGCCAGCAGTGAAGGTTGGCAGGGAAATGCACCCCTCCACTTT
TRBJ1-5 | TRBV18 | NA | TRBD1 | CASSPDRGGNQPQHF | TGTGCCAGCTCACCCGACAGGGGAGGCAATCAGCCCCAGCATTTT
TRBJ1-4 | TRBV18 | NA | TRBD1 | CASSPRQGTNEKLFF | TGTGCCAGCTCCCCTAGACAGGGGACTAATGAAAAACTGTTTTTT
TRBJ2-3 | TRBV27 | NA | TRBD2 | CASSPTGGGYFTDTQYF | TGTGCCAGCAGTCCCACCGGGGGGGGCTATTTCACAGATACGCAGTATTTT
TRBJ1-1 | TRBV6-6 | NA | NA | CASNHRMNTEAFF | TGTGCCAGCAACCACAGAATGAACACTGAAGCTTTCTTT
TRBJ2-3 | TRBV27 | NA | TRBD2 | CASSSLAGAETDTQYF | TGTGCCAGCAGTTCTTTAGCGGGGGCCGAGACAGATACGCAGTATTTT
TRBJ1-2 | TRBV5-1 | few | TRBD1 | CASSEGGQTNYGYTF | TGCGCCAGCAGCGAAGGGGGACAGACTAACTATGGCTACACCTTC
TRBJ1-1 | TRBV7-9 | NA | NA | CASSSQGTDTEAFF | TGTGCCAGCAGCTCTCAGGGGACGGACACTGAAGCTTTCTTT
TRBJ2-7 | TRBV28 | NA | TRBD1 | CASSQSGQGREQYF | TGTGCCAGCAGTCAATCGGGACAGGGTAGGGAGCAGTACTTC